The 7 T cell receptor beta chains reported below all come from one sample, sequenced in a study of cytomegalovirus exposure and HLA in healthy donors. Primers for the PCR totalled 60 Vbeta and 13 Jbeta. Measured with immunoSEQ multiplex PCR; TCRdb has only the in-frame clones, and not every one. The data contain about 64,000 clones, roughly two thirds of them singletons. The sequenced sample was PBMCs. The origin of the receptors is a male donor in good health and CMV-seropositive.

The chain uses TRBV7-3 and TRBJ2-1; 12 nucleotides match TRBD2. Germline CDR1 is SGHTA and CDR2 is FQGTGA. V dropped 4 bases and J dropped 9; count of bases not matched to a gene: 7. The CDR3 covers 15 residues. This CDR3 is CASSSSGRARGEQFF. The CDR3 bases are TGTGCCAGCAGCTCTAGCGGGAGGGCCAGGGGTGAGCAGTTCTTC.

This clone appeared a few times. The J gene is TRBJ2-3, the V gene TRBV6-6; D might be TRBD1 (5 bases). Germline V CDR1 and CDR2: MNHNY, SVGAGI (reference sequence). Trimming took 6 bases from V and 4 from J, leaving 11 bases between them. This CDR3 has 13 amino acids. In DNA form, the CDR3 reads TGTGCCAGCAGCAGACAGCGCCCAGATACGCAGTATTTT. Encoded protein: CASSRQRPDTQYF.

Details on this clone: An end of the junction does not agree with germline; a read error may underlie this. The rearrangement links TRBV6-1 to TRBJ2-2; perhaps TRBD2 as D (6 bases). CDR1 is MNHNS, CDR2 SASEGT, per germline. The CDR3 runs 13 residues. CDR3 sequence reads: CASTPGGTGELFF. The CDR3 nucleotides are TGTGCTAGCACCCCAGGAGGGACCGGGGAGCTGTTTTTT.

Only one count was recorded for this clone. The rearrangement links TRBV5-8 to TRBJ2-3, with D unclear. CDR3 length: 15 residues. The germline gives CDR1 SGHTS, CDR2 YDEGEE. V shed 4 bases and J shed 1 base, with 13 bases lying between them. CDR3 residues: CASSPTFLGTDTQYF. CDR3 bases: TGTGCCAGCAGCCCTACTTTCCTTGGCACAGATACGCAGTATTTT.

The chain links TRBV18 to TRBJ1-3; D gene uncertain. Germline lookup yields CDR1 KGHSH and CDR2 LQKENI. Between the trimmed V and J ends, which lost 3 bases and 4 bases, there was a span of 7 bases. The CDR3 loop spans 13 amino acids. The CDR3 DNA sequence: TGTGCCAGCTCACCCCTCTCCGGAAACACCATATATTTT. This sequence encodes CASSPLSGNTIYF. The whole variable domain, filled in from reference TRBV18 and TRBJ1-3, reads NAGVMQNPRHLVRRRGQEARLRCSPMKGHSHVYWYRQLPEEGLKFMVYLQKENIIDESGMPKERFSAEFPKEGPSILRIQQVVRGDSAAYFCASSPLSGNTIYFGEGSWLTVV.

The chain links TRBV4-3 to TRBJ2-1; 14 bases match TRBD2. The CDR3 contains 15 residues. Germline V lookup: CDR1 LGHNA, CDR2 YSLEER. With V trimmed by 1 base and J by 12 bases, 5 bases remained unmatched. The CDR3 bases are TGCGCCAGCAGCCAAGCGGGACTAGCGGGGGCTGGGCAGTTCTTC. Amino acid sequence: CASSQAGLAGAGQFF.

J is TRBJ2-5 and V is TRBV6-1; maybe TRBD1 (6 bases). The germline CDR1 and CDR2 sequences are MNHNS and SASEGT. The CDR3 has 14 amino acids. V lost 7 bases and J lost 7, with 19 bases in between. For the CDR3, the DNA is TGTGCCAGCACTCGCCGTGGGGGCGCGACGACCCAGTACTTC. Amino acids: CASTRRGGATTQYF.